These 7 T cell receptor beta chains share one sample of origin, sequenced in a study of shared clonotypes between healthy human individuals. Using immunoSEQ multiplex PCR, the repertoire was profiled, and TCRdb retains in-frame clones only, with some absent. Of some 2 million clones listed, 85% to 95% are singletons. Sequenced material: naive CD4+ T cells sorted from blood. The subset here: CD45RA+ positively selected. These receptors were taken from a man younger than 35 in good health.

This chain joins TRBV18 and TRBJ1-1; 8 bases agree with TRBD1. This CDR3 is 14 amino acids long. The germline gives CDR1 KGHSH, CDR2 LQKENI. Trimming removed 3 bases from V and 3 bases from J; junction bases left unmatched: 3. The CDR3 DNA reads as TGTGCCAGCTCACCCTTGGGACAGGACACTGAAGCTTTCTTT. As protein: CASSPLGQDTEAFF.

The gene calls are TRBV7-2 and TRBJ2-5; TRBD1 matches at 8 bases. CDR3 size: 15 residues. V trimming: 2 bases; J trimming: 6 bases; junction bases outside the gene matches: 8. Germline values: CDR1 SGHTA, CDR2 FQGNSA. The DNA of the CDR3 is TGTGCCAGCAGCTTATTGTCGACAGGGGAAAAGACCCAGTACTTC. It codes for CASSLLSTGEKTQYF.

J is TRBJ1-5 and V is TRBV4-1; TRBD1 is a possible D gene (6 bases). V lost 2 bases and J 6 bases, leaving 14 bases between the germline ends. The CDR3 extends over 15 amino acids. Germline CDR1 and CDR2: MGHRA and YSYEKL. The CDR3 region has the DNA TGCGCCAGCAGCCAATACGATACCAGGGGTCAGCCCCAGCATTTT. Its protein product is CASSQYDTRGQPQHF.

The chain has TRBV30 and TRBJ2-2, with 7 bases aligning to TRBD1. CDR1 is GTSNPN, CDR2 SVGIG, per germline (reference sequence). The J segment lost 2 bases and the V segment lost 1 base, leaving 4 bases of the junction unmatched. The CDR3 is made up of 15 amino acids. CDR3 region: CAWSGGGINTGELFF. The CDR3 nucleotides are TGTGCCTGGAGTGGAGGGGGCATCAACACCGGGGAGCTGTTTTTT. Full variable domain (rest looked up from reference TRBV30 and TRBJ2-2): SQTIHQWPATLVQPVGSPLSLECTVEGTSNPNLYWYRQAAGRGLQLLFYSVGIGQISSEVPQNLSASRPQDRQFILSSKKLLLSDSGFYLCAWSGGGINTGELFFGEGSRLTVL.

The rearrangement links TRBV9 to TRBJ2-7, with D possibly matching TRBD1 (6 bases). Germline-derived CDR1 and CDR2 are SGDLS and YYNGEE. V lost 6 bases to trimming and J lost 7 bases, with 20 bases between them. The CDR3 is 14 amino acids. The CDR3 loop reads CASTRQDWSGEQYF. CDR3 DNA: TGTGCCAGCACCAGACAGGACTGGTCGGGAGAGCAGTACTTC.

The V and J genes are TRBV30 and TRBJ2-5; D perhaps matches TRBD1 (6 bases). CDR1 is GTSNPN, CDR2 SVGIG, per germline (reference sequence). This CDR3 is 12 amino acids long. V lost 4 bases, J lost 14 bases, and 20 bases lay in between. CDR3 sequence: CAWKSGASRLYF. The CDR3 DNA is TGTGCCTGGAAGTCAGGGGCTTCAAGGTTATACTTC. Supplemented by reference TRBV30 and TRBJ2-5, the full variable domain reads SQTIHQWPATLVQPVGSPLSLECTVEGTSNPNLYWYRQAAGRGLQLLFYSVGIGQISSEVPQNLSASRPQDRQFILSSKKLLLSDSGFYLCAWKSGASRLYFGPGTRLLVL.

The rearrangement joins TRBV10-3 to TRBJ2-2; D is unclear. The CDR3 has 15 amino acids. The germline V gene encodes CDR1 ENHRY and CDR2 SYGVKD. V lost 5 bases, J lost 4 bases, and 14 bases lay in between. The CDR3 here is CAISSGRRGTGELFF. In DNA, the CDR3 is TGTGCCATCAGTTCAGGACGCCGAGGCACCGGGGAGCTGTTTTTT.